This entry describes one T cell receptor beta chain. The antigen remains unidentified. A much larger clone lies a single base off, so this may be a read error. Unsorted whole blood supplied the blood RNA, and germline DNA was isolated too. Approximately 4.1 milliliters of peripheral blood were drawn preoperatively. With a constant-region primer, TCR beta cDNA was made from about 0.5 ug of total RNA. What produced the TCR beta libraries was three nested multiplex PCR rounds using slightly modified ARM-PCR. Primers for the first two PCR rounds were TRBV1-TRBV30 forward primers and a C-beta reverse primer (approximately 10 cycles per round). TCRdb ran MiXCR on the multiplex PCR reads and lists one entry per CDR3 protein. The table shows about 200,000 distinct CDR3 sequences, with 65% occurring only once. Germline assignment: CDR1 LGHNT and CDR2 FRNRAP. CDR3 size: 14 residues. This record belongs to a study of tumor-infiltrating lymphocytes in primary liver carcinoma. Study at large: Roughly 3.5 to 7.13 million productive TCRbeta reads were obtained per sample, with similar numbers across tissue types. Study-level points and caveats: A significantly higher top-250-clone fraction was recorded for tumors than for blood (p = 0.039).

The specimen sequenced was peripheral blood. The J gene is TRBJ2-2, the V gene TRBV12-5; D is perhaps TRBD1 (6 bases). This receptor was identified in an older woman with primary liver carcinoma and hepatitis B virus infection. CDR3 bases: TGTGTTAGTGGTTTCGAGGGGGTTACCGGGGAGCTGTTTTTT. This encodes CVSGFEGVTGELFF.